The clone carrying this TCR beta chain was picked up one time. Clinical history as reported by participants underpinned cohort assignment. Cohort 3 recovery required two negative PCRs, clearance, or symptom resolution. This sample is part of a study of blood T cell repertoires in COVID-19. Study-level background: Material from acute and convalescent COVID-19 was sourced from the United States, Italy and Spain.

Germline loops: CDR1 SEHNR, CDR2 FQNEAQ (reference sequence). The CDR3 totals 15 residues. V was clipped by 5 bases and J by 2 bases; unmatched bases: 6. Authors' analysis steps: Amplified reference gene primers provided the basis for estimating nucleated cell counts. Some clones are missing from TCRdb's copy, which holds only in-frame ones; the method was immunoSEQ multiplex PCR. V and J calls and clone size are given by that table; D and trimming were obtained from the DNA. The top ten hold approximately 2.2% of the sample, which has approximately 130,000 clones, approximately 86% seen once. The origin of this receptor is a woman aged 45-60 years who had recovered from COVID-19. Sequencing was carried out using PBMCs or T cells enriched from blood (not recorded which). J is TRBJ2-7 and V is TRBV7-9; 10 positions agree with TRBD2. This chain's CDR3 is CASSLSGGSPYEQYF. DNA of the CDR3: TGTGCCAGCAGCCTTAGCGGGGGGTCGCCCTACGAGCAGTACTTC.